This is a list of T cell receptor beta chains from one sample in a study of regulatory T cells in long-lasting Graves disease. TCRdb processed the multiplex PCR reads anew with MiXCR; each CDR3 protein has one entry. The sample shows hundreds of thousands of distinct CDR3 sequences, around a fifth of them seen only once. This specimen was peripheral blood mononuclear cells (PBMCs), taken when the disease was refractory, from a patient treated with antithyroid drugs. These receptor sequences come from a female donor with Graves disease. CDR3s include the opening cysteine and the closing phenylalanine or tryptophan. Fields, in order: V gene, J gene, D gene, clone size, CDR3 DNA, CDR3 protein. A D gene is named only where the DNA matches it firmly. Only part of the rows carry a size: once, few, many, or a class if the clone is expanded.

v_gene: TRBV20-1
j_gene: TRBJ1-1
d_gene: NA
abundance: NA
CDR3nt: TGCAGTGCTAGAGGACCGTTGAACACTGAAGCTTTCTTT
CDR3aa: CSARGPLNTEAFF

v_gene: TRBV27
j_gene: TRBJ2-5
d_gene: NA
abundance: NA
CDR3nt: TGTGCCAGCAGCCGTGACTTAGGGACCCAGTACTTC
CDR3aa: CASSRDLGTQYF

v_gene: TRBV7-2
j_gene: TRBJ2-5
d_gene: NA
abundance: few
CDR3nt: TGTGCCAGCAGCCCCACCAACCAAGAGACCCAGTACTTC
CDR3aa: CASSPTNQETQYF

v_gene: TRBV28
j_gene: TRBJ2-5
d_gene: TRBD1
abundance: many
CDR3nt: TGTGCCAGCAGTCCCGGACAGGTCGGAGAGACCCAGTACTTC
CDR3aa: CASSPGQVGETQYF

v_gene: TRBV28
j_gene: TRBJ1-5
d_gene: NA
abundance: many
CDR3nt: TGTGCCAGCAGTTTTTCAGGGGCGGGCGGGCAGCCCCAGCATTTT
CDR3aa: CASSFSGAGGQPQHF

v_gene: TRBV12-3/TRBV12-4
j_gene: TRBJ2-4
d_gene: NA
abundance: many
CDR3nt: TGTGCCAGCAGTTTTAGGGTGATCGAAAACATTCAGTACTTC
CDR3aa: CASSFRVIENIQYF

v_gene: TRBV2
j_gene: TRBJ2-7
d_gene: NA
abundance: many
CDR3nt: TGTGCCAGCAGTGTAGTGAAGACGGGAGCCCCGGCTTACGAGCAGTACTTC
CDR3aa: CASSVVKTGAPAYEQYF

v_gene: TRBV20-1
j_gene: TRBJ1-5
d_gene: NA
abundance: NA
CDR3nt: TGCAGTGCCGATGAGGCAGGGGCCGCTAGCAATCAGCCCCAGCATTTT
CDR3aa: CSADEAGAASNQPQHF

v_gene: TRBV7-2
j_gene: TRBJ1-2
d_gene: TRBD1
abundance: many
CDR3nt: TGTGCCAGCAGCTTAGGGGAGACAGGGTTTAATGGCTACACCTTC
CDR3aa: CASSLGETGFNGYTF

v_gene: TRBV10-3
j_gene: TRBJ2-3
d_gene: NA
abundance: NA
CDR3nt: TGTGCCATCCGATATATTGGTACTTGGACAGATACGCAGTATTTT
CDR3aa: CAIRYIGTWTDTQYF